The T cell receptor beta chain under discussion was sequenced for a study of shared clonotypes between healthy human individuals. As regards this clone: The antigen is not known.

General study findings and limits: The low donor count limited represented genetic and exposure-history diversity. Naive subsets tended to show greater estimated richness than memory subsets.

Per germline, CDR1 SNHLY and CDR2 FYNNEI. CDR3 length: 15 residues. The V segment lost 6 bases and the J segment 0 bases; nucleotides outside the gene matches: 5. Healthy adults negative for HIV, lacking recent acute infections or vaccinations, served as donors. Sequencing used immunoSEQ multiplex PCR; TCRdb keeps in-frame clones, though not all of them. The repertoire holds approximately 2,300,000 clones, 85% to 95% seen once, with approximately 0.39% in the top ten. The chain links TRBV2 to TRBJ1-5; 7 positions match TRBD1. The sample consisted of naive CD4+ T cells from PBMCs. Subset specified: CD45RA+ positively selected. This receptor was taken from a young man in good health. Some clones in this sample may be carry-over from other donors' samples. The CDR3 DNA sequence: TGTGCCAGCAGGCAGGGGGGCAGTAGCAATCAGCCCCAGCATTTT. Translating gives CASRQGGSSNQPQHF.